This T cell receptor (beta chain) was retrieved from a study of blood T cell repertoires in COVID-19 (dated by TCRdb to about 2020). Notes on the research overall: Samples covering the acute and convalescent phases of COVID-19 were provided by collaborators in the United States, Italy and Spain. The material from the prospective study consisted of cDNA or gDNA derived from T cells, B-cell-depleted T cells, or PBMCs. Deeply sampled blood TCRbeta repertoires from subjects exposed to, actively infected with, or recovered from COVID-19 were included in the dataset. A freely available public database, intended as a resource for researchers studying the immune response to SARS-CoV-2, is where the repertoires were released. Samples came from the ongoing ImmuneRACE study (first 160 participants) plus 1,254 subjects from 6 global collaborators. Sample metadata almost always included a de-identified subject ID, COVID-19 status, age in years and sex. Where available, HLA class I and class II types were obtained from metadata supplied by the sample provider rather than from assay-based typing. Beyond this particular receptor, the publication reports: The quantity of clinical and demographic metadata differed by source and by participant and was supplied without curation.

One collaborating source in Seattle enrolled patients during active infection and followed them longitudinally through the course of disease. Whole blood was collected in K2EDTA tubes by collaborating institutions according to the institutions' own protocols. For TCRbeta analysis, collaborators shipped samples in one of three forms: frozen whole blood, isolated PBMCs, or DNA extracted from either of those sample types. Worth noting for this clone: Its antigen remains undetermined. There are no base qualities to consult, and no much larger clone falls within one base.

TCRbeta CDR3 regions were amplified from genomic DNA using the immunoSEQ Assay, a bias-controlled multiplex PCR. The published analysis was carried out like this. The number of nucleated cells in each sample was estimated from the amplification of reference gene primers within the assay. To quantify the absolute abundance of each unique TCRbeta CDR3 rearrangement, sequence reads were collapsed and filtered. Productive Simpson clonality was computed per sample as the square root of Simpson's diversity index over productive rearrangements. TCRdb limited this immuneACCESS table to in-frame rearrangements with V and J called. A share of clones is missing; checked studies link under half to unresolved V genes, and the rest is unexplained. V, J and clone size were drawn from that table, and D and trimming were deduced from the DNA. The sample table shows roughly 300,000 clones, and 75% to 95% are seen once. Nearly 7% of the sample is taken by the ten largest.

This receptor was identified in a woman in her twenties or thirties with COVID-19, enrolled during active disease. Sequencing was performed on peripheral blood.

The sequenced DNA: TGTGCCAGCAGTGAACGGGTACTCTACGAGCAGTACTTC. This is translated as CASSERVLYEQYF. The V gene is TRBV2 and the J gene is TRBJ2-7; the D gene remains uncertain. V is pared back by 2 bases and J by 3 bases, with 8 bases lying between the germline termini. According to the germline V gene, CDR1 reads SNHLY and CDR2 reads FYNNEI. The cysteine opens and the phenylalanine closes a CDR3 of 13 amino acids. The sequence is cut down to CDR3 DNA, 39 bases in frame from base 1.